This section outlines one TCR beta chain sequence together with its context. The same CDR3 is also encoded by other DNA sequences in this sample. Documented treatment: randomized to nivolumab then ipilimumab (arm A) or the reverse (arm B). Patients had received no earlier DNA-damaging chemotherapy. From thawed PBMCs, live CD3+CD8+ cells negative for CD19 and CD56 were sorted. The sample belongs to a study of sequential checkpoint blockade in melanoma. Study information: Arm A got nivolumab then ipilimumab; arm B the reverse, 1:1. Both treatment sequences were followed by maintenance nivolumab.

CDR1 is SGHRS, CDR2 YFSETQ, per germline. The CDR3 extends over 16 amino acids. V was pared by 0 bases and J by 4 bases, with 5 bases of the junction left unmatched. The method was immunoSEQ multiplex PCR; TCRdb's version includes in-frame clones alone and lacks a portion of them. The repertoire holds around 20,000 clones, with around 86% as singletons. The sequenced sample was CD8+ T cells sorted from blood (inferred from file names), obtained from a patient given nivolumab and ipilimumab in sequence. This TCR derives from a human donor with melanoma. The J gene is TRBJ2-1, the V gene TRBV5-1; 9 bases align to TRBD2. In DNA, the CDR3 is TGCGCCAGCAGCTTGGTTGCGGGGGGGCCTTACAATGAGCAGTTCTTC. It encodes CASSLVAGGPYNEQFF.